This T cell receptor beta chain was sequenced during a study of blood T cell repertoires in COVID-19. At the level of the study: Sources were T cells, B-cell-depleted T cells, or PBMCs; the material itself was cDNA or gDNA.

This table comes from immunoSEQ multiplex PCR, and its TCRdb copy is limited to in-frame clones, with some not included. This sample has about 250,000 clones, with about nine tenths found just once. The sequence came from a woman between 55 and 75 years old who had recovered from COVID-19. The sequenced sample consisted of peripheral blood.

The CDR3 region is CASSQFPSGGTYTGELFF. The CDR3 nucleotides are TGCGCCAGCAGTCAATTCCCTAGCGGGGGGACCTACACCGGGGAGCTGTTTTTT. The J gene is TRBJ2-2, the V gene TRBV23-1, with 11 bases matching TRBD2. TRBV23-1 belongs to the ORF category, with a function that is uncertain. With V trimmed by 1 base and J by 3 bases, 7 bases remained unmatched. The CDR3 runs 18 residues.